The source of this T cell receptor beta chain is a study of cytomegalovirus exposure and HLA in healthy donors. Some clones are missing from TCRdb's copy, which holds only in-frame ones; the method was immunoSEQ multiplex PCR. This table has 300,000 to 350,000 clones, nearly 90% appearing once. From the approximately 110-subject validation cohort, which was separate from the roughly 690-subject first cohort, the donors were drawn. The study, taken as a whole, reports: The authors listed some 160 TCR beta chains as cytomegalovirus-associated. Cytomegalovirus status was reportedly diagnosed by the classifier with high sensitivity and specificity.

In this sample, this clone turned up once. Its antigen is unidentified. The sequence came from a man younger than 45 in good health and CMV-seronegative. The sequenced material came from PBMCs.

CDR3 residues: CASSVNPGQGGGELFF. The CDR3 bases are TGTGCCAGCAGCGTTAATCCGGGACAGGGTGGCGGGGAGCTGTTTTTT. The J gene is TRBJ2-2, the V gene TRBV11-3; 9 positions agree with TRBD1. V lost 5 bases, J lost 7 bases, and 11 bases stayed unmatched. CDR1 SGHNT and CDR2 YENEEA come from the germline V gene. The CDR3 has 16 residues.